This T cell receptor (beta chain) was observed in a study of T cells in tuberculosis. Repertoires were generated with immunoSEQ multiplex PCR, while TCRdb's copy carries only in-frame clones and drops some. Of 30,000 to 35,000 clones in the sample, about 89% were seen once. Unsorted cryopreserved PBMC were sequenced, averaging roughly 100,000 T cells per clinical donor. Trimming removed 9 bases at V and 2 bases at J, with 11 bases between. The CDR3 runs 13 residues. The germline V gene encodes CDR1 MNHEY and CDR2 SMNVEV (reference sequence). This clone occurred once. The target antigen is unknown. Points from the study as a whole: Classification accuracy was 80% to 90% (AUROC 0.90) with the GMM-specific repertoire. Selection depended on which cryopreserved specimens were available.

Specimen: PBMCs. This chain connects TRBV27 to TRBJ2-1; weak D call: TRBD2 (5 bases). The receptor was isolated from a donor between 10 and 35 years old with latent tuberculosis or without tuberculosis infection. The DNA of the CDR3 is TGTGCCAGTCTAGGGAGACCCTACAATGAGCAGTTCTTC. This codes for CASLGRPYNEQFF.